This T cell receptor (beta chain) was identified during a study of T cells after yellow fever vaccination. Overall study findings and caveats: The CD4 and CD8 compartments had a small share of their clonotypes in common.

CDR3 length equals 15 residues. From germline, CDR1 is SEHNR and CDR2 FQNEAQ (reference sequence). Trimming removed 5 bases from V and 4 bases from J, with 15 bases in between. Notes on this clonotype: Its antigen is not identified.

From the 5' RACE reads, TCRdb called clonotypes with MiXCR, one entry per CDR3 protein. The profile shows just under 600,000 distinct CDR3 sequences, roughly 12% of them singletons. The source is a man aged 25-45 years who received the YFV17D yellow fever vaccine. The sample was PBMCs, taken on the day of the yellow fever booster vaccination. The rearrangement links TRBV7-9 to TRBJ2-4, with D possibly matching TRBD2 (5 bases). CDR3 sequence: CASSTASERKNIQYF. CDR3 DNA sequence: TGTGCCAGCAGCACGGCGTCGGAGCGGAAAAACATTCAGTACTTC.